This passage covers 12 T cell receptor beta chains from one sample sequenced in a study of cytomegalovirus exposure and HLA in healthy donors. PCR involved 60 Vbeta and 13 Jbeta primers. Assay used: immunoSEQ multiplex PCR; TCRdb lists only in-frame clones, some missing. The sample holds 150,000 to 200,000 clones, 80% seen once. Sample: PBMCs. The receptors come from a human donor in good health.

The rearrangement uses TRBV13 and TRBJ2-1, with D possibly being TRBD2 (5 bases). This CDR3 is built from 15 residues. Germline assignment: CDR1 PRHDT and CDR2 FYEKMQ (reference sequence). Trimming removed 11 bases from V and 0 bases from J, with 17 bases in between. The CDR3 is CASSYGESSYNEQFF. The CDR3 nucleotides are TGTGCCTCTTCGTACGGGGAGAGCTCCTACAATGAGCAGTTCTTC. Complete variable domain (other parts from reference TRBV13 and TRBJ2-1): AAGVIQSPRHLIKEKRETATLKCYPIPRHDTVYWYQQGPGQDPQFLISFYEKMQSDKGSIPDRFSAQQFSDYHSELNMSSLELGDSALYFCASSYGESSYNEQFFGPGTRLTVL.

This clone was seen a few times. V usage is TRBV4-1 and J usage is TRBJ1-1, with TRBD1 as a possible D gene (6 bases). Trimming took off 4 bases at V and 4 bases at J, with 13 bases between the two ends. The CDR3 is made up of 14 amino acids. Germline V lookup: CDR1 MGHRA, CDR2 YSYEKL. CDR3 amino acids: CASSPRQGGTEAFF. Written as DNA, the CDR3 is TGCGCCAGCAGCCCGCGCCAAGGGGGCACTGAAGCTTTCTTT.

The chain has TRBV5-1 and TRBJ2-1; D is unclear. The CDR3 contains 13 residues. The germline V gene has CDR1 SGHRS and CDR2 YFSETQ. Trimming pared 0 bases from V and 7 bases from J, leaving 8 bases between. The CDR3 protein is CASSLAVENEQFF. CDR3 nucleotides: TGCGCCAGCAGCTTGGCGGTTGAGAATGAGCAGTTCTTC.

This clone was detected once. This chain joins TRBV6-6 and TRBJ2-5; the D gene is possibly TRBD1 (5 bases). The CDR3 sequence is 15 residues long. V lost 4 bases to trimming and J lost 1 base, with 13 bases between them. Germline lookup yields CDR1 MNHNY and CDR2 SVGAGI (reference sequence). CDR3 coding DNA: TGTGCCAGCAGTTCGAACTGGGGCACCCAAGAGACCCAGTACTTC. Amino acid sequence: CASSSNWGTQETQYF.

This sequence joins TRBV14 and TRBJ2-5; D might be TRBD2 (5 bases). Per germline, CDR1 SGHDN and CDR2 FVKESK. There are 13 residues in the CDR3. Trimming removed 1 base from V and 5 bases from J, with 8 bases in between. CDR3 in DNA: TGTGCCAGCAGCCAAGGGCGAGGGGAGACCCAGTACTTC. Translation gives CASSQGRGETQYF.

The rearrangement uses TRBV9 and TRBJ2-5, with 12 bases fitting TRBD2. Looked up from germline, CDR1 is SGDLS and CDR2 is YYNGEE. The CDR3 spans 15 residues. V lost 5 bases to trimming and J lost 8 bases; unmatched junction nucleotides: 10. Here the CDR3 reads CASSELAGGPGTQYF. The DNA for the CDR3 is TGTGCCAGCAGTGAACTAGCGGGGGGTCCCGGCACCCAGTACTTC.

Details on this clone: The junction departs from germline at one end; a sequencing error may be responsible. The CDR3 loop reads CASRRRGGLSHNEQFF. The CDR3, as DNA: TGTGCCAGCAGGAGGCGGGGGGGCCTCTCCCACAATGAGCAGTTCTTC. The chain employs TRBV5-8 and TRBJ2-1; the match to TRBD2 covers 9 bases. Germline CDR1 SGHTS, CDR2 YDEGEE. The CDR3 runs to 16 residues.

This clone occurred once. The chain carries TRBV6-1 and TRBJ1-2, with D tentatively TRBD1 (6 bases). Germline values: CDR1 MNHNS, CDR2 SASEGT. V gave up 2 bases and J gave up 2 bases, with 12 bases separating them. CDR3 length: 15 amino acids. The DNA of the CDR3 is TGTGCCAGCAGTGAAAGGGGCAGGGGAAACTATGGCTACACCTTC. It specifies CASSERGRGNYGYTF.

The CDR3 reads CASSSHGVGEKLFF. The DNA for the CDR3 is TGCGCCAGCAGCTCGCACGGGGTGGGTGAAAAACTGTTTTTT. The chain has TRBV5-1 and TRBJ1-4; no definite D call. CDR1 and CDR2 from the germline V gene are SGHRS and YFSETQ. V was pared by 3 bases and J by 7 bases, with 13 bases between. The length of the CDR3 is 14 residues.

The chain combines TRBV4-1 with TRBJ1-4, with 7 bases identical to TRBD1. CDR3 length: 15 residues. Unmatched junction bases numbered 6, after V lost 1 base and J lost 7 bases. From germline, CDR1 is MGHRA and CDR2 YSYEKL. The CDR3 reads CASSQGQGVSEKLFF. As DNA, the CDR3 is TGCGCCAGCAGCCAAGGCCAGGGGGTTAGTGAAAAACTGTTTTTT.

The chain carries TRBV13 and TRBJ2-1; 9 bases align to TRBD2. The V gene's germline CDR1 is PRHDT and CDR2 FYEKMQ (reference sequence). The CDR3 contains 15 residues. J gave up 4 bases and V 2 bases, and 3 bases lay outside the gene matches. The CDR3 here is CASSLTAGGYNEQFF. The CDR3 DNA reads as TGTGCCAGCAGCTTAACAGCGGGGGGATACAATGAGCAGTTCTTC.

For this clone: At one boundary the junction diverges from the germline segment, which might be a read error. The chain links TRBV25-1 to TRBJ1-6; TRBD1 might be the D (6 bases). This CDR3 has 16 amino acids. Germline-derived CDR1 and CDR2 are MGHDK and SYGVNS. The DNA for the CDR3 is TGTGCCAGCGGAAGGGGGGGGAGCTCCTATAATCCACCCCTCCACTTT. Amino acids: CASGRGGSSYNPPLHF.